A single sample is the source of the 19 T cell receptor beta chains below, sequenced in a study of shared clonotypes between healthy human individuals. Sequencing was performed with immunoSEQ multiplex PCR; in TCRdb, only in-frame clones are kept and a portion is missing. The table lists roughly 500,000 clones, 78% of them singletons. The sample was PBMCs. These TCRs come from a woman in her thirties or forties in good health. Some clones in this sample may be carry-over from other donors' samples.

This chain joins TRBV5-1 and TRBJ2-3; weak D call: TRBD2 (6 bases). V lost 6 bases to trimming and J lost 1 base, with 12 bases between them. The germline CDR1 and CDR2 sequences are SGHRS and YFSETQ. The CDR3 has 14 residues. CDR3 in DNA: TGCGCCAGCACAGAGGGAGGTGGCACAGATACGCAGTATTTT. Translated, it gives CASTEGGGTDTQYF.

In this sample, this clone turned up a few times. The CDR3 loop is CSVEKRQGPTNEKLFF. In DNA form, the CDR3 reads TGCAGCGTTGAAAAAAGACAGGGGCCCACTAATGAAAAACTGTTTTTT. J is TRBJ1-4 and V is TRBV29-1, with TRBD1 matching 8 bases. Germline loops: CDR1 SQVTM, CDR2 ANQGSEA. With V trimmed by 2 bases and J by 2 bases, 7 bases remained unmatched. CDR3 length equals 16 residues.

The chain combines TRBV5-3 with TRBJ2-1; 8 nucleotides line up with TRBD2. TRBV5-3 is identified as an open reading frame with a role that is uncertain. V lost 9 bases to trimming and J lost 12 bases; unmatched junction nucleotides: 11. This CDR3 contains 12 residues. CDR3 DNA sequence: TGTGCCAAAGCCTCTAGCGGGTGGGGGCAGTTCTTC. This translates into CAKASSGWGQFF.

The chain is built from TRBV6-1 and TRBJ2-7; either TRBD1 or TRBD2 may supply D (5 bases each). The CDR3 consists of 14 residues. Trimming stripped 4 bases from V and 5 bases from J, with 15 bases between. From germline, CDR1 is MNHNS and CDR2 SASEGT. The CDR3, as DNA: TGTGCCAGCAGTGGGGACCTTTCGCTGGACGAGCAGTACTTC. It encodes CASSGDLSLDEQYF.

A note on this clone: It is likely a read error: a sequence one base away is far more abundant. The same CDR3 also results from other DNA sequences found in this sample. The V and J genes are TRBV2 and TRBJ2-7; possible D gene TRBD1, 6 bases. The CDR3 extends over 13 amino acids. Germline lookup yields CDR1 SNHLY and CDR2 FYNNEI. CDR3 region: CASSRGRSYEQYF. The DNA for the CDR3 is TGTGCCAGCAGCAGGGGTCGCTCCTATGAGCAGTACTTC. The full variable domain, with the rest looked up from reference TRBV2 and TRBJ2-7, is EPEVTQTPSHQVTQMGQEVILRCVPISNHLYFYWYRQILGQKVEFLVSFYNNEISEKSEIFDDQFSVERPDGSNFTLKIRSTKLEDSAMYFCASSRGRSYEQYFGPGTRLTVT.

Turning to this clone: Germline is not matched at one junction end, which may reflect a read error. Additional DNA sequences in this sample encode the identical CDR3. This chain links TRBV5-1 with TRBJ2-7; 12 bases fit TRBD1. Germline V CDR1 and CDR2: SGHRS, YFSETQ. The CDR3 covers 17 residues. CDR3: CASSLSGTGGFSYEQYF. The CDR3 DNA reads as TGCGCCAGCAGCTTGAGTGGGACAGGGGGCTTCTCCTACGAGCAGTACTTT.

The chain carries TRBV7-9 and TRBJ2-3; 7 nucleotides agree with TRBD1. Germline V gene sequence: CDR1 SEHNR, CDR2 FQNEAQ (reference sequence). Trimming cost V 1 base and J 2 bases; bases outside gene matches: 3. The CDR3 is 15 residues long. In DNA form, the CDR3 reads TGTGCCAGCAGCTTAGATAGGGGGCACACAGATACGCAGTATTTT. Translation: CASSLDRGHTDTQYF.

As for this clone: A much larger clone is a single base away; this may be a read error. DNA of the CDR3: TGTGCCAGCAGTTACTACAGGGGGTCGCTGCACGCCTTC. Its translation: CASSYYRGSLHAF. The chain is built from TRBV6-5 and TRBJ1-2, with 8 bases matching TRBD1. CDR1 is MNHEY, CDR2 SVGAGI, per germline. CDR3 length: 13 amino acids.

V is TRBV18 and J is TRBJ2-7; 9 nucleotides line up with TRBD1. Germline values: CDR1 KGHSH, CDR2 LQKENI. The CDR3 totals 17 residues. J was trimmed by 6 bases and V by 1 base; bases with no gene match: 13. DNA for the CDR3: TGTGCCAGCTCACCACGTGGCGTGGGACAGGGTGGGGGCGAGCAGTACTTC. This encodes CASSPRGVGQGGGEQYF. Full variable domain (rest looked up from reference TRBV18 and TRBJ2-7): NAGVMQNPRHLVRRRGQEARLRCSPMKGHSHVYWYRQLPEEGLKFMVYLQKENIIDESGMPKERFSAEFPKEGPSILRIQQVVRGDSAAYFCASSPRGVGQGGGEQYFGPGTRLTVT.

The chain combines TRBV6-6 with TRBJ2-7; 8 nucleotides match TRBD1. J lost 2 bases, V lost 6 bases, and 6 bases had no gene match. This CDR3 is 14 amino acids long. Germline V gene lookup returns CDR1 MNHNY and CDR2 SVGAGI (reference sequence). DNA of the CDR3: TGTGCCAGCAGCCTGACAGGGGAGGCCTACGAGCAGTACTTC. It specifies CASSLTGEAYEQYF.

The CDR3 here is CASQRVTYEQYF. Written as DNA, the CDR3 is TGTGCCAGCCAGCGGGTTACCTACGAGCAGTACTTC. The chain links TRBV7-8 to TRBJ2-5, with D perhaps matching TRBD2 (6 bases). The J call may not be correct, given that the DNA end is closer to TRBJ2-7. Germline-derived CDR1 and CDR2 are SGHVS and FQNEAQ. This CDR3 is built from 12 residues.

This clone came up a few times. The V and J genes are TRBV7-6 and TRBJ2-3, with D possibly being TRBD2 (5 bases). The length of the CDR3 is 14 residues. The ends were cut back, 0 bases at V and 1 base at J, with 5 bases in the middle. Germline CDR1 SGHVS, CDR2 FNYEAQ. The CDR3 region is CASSLAGGTDTQYF. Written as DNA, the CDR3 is TGTGCCAGCAGCTTAGCGGGAGGCACAGATACGCAGTATTTT.

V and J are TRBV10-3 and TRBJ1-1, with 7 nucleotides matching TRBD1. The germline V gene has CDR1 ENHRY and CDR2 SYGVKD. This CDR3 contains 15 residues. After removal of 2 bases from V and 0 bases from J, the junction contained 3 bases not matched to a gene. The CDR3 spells CAISERQGVNTEAFF. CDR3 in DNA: TGTGCCATCAGTGAGAGGCAGGGGGTGAACACTGAAGCTTTCTTT.

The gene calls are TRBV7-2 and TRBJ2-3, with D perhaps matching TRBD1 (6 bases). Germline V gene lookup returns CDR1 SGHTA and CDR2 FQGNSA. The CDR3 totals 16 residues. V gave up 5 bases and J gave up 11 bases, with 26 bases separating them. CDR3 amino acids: CASSDRSRRASEGQYF. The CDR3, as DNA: TGTGCCAGCAGCGACAGGTCAAGACGGGCATCTGAGGGGCAGTATTTT.

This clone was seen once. As DNA, the CDR3 is TGTGCCAGCAGTTTTGGAGGGACAGGGGGCACTGAAGCTTTCTTT. Amino acids: CASSFGGTGGTEAFF. This chain joins TRBV27 and TRBJ1-1, with 11 bases matching TRBD1. With 3 bases clipped from V and 4 bases from J, the junction kept 4 bases outside the gene matches. There are 15 residues in the CDR3. Germline V lookup: CDR1 MNHEY, CDR2 SMNVEV (reference sequence).

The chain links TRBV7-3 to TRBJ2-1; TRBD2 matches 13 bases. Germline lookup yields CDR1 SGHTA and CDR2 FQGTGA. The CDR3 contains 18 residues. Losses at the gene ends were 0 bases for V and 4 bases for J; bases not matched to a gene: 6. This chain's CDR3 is CASSLTATSGRVYNEQFF. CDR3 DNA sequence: TGTGCCAGCAGCTTAACCGCTACTAGCGGGAGGGTGTACAATGAGCAGTTCTTC.

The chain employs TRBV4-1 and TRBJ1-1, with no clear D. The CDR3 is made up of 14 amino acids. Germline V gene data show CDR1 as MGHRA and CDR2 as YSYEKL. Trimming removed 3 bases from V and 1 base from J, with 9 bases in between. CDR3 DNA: TGCGCCAGCAGCCAGACACGGTCGAACACTGAAGCTTTCTTT. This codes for CASSQTRSNTEAFF.

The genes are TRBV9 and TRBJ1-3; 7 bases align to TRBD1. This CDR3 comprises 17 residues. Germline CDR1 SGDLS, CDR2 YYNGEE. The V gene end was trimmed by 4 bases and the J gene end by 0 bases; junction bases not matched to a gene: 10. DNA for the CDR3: TGTGCCAGCAGCACCCTACAGGGGCCCAACTCTGGAAACACCATATATTTT. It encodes CASSTLQGPNSGNTIYF. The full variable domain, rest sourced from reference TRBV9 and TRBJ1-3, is DSGVTQTPKHLITATGQRVTLRCSPRSGDLSVYWYQQSLDQGLQFLIQYYNGEERAKGNILERFSAQQFPDLHSELNLSSLELGDSALYFCASSTLQGPNSGNTIYFGEGSWLTVV.

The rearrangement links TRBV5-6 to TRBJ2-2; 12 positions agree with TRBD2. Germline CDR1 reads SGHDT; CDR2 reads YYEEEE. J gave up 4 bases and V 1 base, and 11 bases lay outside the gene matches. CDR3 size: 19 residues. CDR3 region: CASSLMGPSGRVGTGELFF. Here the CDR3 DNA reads TGTGCCAGCAGCTTGATGGGACCTAGCGGGAGGGTAGGCACCGGGGAGCTGTTTTTT. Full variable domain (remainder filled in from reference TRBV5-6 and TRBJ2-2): DAGVTQSPTHLIKTRGQQVTLRCSPKSGHDTVSWYQQALGQGPQFIFQYYEEEERQRGNFPDRFSGHQFPNYSSELNVNALLLGDSALYLCASSLMGPSGRVGTGELFFGEGSRLTVL.